The 18 T cell receptor beta chains below come from one sample, sequenced in a study of T cells after yellow fever vaccination. TCRdb recomputed calls from the 5' RACE reads with MiXCR, one row per CDR3 protein. The sample has under 400,000 distinct CDR3 sequences, around a tenth seen once. Sample: PBMCs, taken on the day of the first yellow fever vaccination. The receptors come from a man aged 18-30 years who received the YFV17D yellow fever vaccine.

The CDR3 is CASSQDDSTYGYTF. CDR3 bases: TGCGCCAGCAGCCAGGACGACAGCACCTATGGCTACACCTTC. The chain uses TRBV4-3 and TRBJ1-2; possibly TRBD1 for D (5 bases). The V end lost 3 bases, the J end lost 4 bases, and 12 bases lay between the germline ends. Looked up from germline, CDR1 is LGHNA and CDR2 is YSLEER. The CDR3 consists of 14 residues.

This clonotype turned up a few times. This chain joins TRBV4-1 and TRBJ2-7; a possible D gene is TRBD1 (6 bases). The germline V gene encodes CDR1 MGHRA and CDR2 YSYEKL. V was shortened by 4 bases and J by 1 base, with 14 bases between the two germline ends. The length of the CDR3 is 15 residues. The CDR3 sequence: CASSLTGRTSYEQYF. For the CDR3, the DNA is TGCGCCAGCAGCCTCACAGGGCGGACGTCCTACGAGCAGTACTTC.

The chain couples TRBV12-3 or TRBV12-4 to TRBJ2-2, with a possible D match to TRBD1 (6 bases). This CDR3 contains 14 residues. Trimming shortened V by 5 bases and J by 7 bases, and 14 bases separated the two germline ends. The CDR3, as DNA: TGTGCCAGCAGTCATCACAGGGTATTCGGGGAGCTGTTTTTT. Encoded protein: CASSHHRVFGELFF.

The chain combines TRBV5-1 with TRBJ2-6, with TRBD1 matching over 11 bases. CDR3 length: 16 amino acids. CDR1 SGHRS and CDR2 YFSETQ come from the germline V gene. V lost 6 bases and J lost 2; bases outside the gene matches: 4. The CDR3 DNA is TGCGCCAGCAAGGGACAGGGGGTTCCTGGGGCCAACGTCCTGACTTTC. The encoded protein is CASKGQGVPGANVLTF. The variable domain in full, with the rest retrieved from reference TRBV5-1 and TRBJ2-6, is KAGVTQTPRYLIKTRGQQVTLSCSPISGHRSVSWYQQTPGQGLQFLFEYFSETQRNKGNFPGRFSGRQFSNSRSEMNVSTLELGDSALYLCASKGQGVPGANVLTFGAGSRLTVL.

This clonotype showed up just a few times. V is TRBV7-8 and J is TRBJ2-3; the D gene could be TRBD1 or TRBD2 (5 bases each). Per the germline V gene, CDR1 is SGHVS and CDR2 is FQNEAQ. Trimming took off 4 bases at V and 2 bases at J, with 10 bases between the two ends. CDR3 size: 14 residues. DNA of the CDR3: TGTGCCAGCAGCTCAGGGAGCCACACAGATACGCAGTATTTT. Translated, it gives CASSSGSHTDTQYF.

The rearrangement uses TRBV4-3 and TRBJ2-3, with TRBD2 identical over 8 bases. V was pared by 0 bases and J by 10 bases, with 6 bases of the junction left unmatched. The CDR3 totals 14 residues. The germline gives CDR1 LGHNA, CDR2 YSLEER. This chain's CDR3 is CASSQDGTSRPQYF. The CDR3 DNA reads as TGCGCCAGCAGCCAAGACGGGACTAGTCGTCCGCAGTATTTT.

A few counts support this clonotype. V is TRBV25-1 and J is TRBJ2-2, with D maybe TRBD1 (5 bases). The CDR3 length is 14 residues. Trimming took off 3 bases at V and 5 bases at J, with 10 bases between the two ends. CDR1 and CDR2 (germline): MGHDK, SYGVNS. CDR3 loop: CASSDREGTGELFF. The DNA of the CDR3 is TGTGCCAGCAGTGACAGGGAAGGTACCGGGGAGCTGTTTTTT.

The chain is built from TRBV12-3 or TRBV12-4 and TRBJ2-7, with D possibly called TRBD1 or TRBD2 (6 bases each). This CDR3 is built from 15 residues. V gave up 3 bases and J gave up 0 bases, with 12 bases separating them. CDR3 bases: TGTGCCAGCAGTTTGGGGGGCGGGTACTCCTACGAGCAGTACTTC. Amino acids: CASSLGGGYSYEQYF.

The V gene is TRBV7-2, the J gene TRBJ2-7; D is uncertain. The CDR3 has 13 residues. Per the germline V gene, CDR1 is SGHTA and CDR2 is FQGNSA. Trimming stripped 0 bases from V and 4 bases from J, with 7 bases between. The chain's CDR3 is CASSLAKGYEQYV. CDR3 sequence (DNA): TGTGCCAGCAGCTTAGCGAAGGGTTACGAGCAGTACGTC.

In this sample, this clonotype turned up a few times. V and J are TRBV12-3 or TRBV12-4 and TRBJ1-1, with 9 bases that match TRBD1. V trimming: 6 bases; J trimming: 1 base; junction bases outside the gene matches: 6. This CDR3 spans 15 amino acids. CDR3 nucleotide sequence: TGTGCCAGCAGACCCGGGACAGGGAGGAACACTGAAGCTTTCTTT. This gives the protein CASRPGTGRNTEAFF.

This chain links TRBV4-1 with TRBJ1-4; perhaps TRBD1 as D (5 bases). V lost 0 bases, J lost 6 bases, and 8 bases lay in between. The CDR3 is 14 residues long. The germline V gene encodes CDR1 MGHRA and CDR2 YSYEKL. The CDR3 is CASSQEWGDEKLFF. CDR3 DNA: TGCGCCAGCAGCCAAGAGTGGGGGGATGAAAAACTGTTTTTT.

The chain has TRBV15 and TRBJ2-1; TRBD2 agrees at 11 bases. Trimming cost V 0 bases and J 9 bases; bases outside gene matches: 4. This CDR3 spans 15 amino acids. The V gene's germline CDR1 is LNHNV and CDR2 YYDKDF (reference sequence). As DNA, the CDR3 is TGTGCCACCAGCAGAGACCCTAGCGGGGGGACTGAGCAGTTCTTC. Translated: CATSRDPSGGTEQFF.

V is TRBV12-3 or TRBV12-4 and J is TRBJ2-2; 7 nucleotides align to TRBD2. V lost 6 bases to trimming and J lost 11 bases; unmatched junction nucleotides: 3. This CDR3 region has 11 residues. The DNA of the CDR3 is TGTGCCAGCAGGCTAGCGGCTGAGCTGTTTTTT. Amino acids: CASRLAAELFF.

The rearrangement links TRBV6-2 or TRBV6-3 to TRBJ1-6, with a tentative D call TRBD1 (6 bases). The germline gives CDR1 MNHEY, CDR2 SVGEGT. V lost 1 base to trimming and J lost 7 bases, with 8 bases between them. The CDR3 has 14 residues. The CDR3 protein is CASSYWGRNSPLHF. DNA for the CDR3: TGTGCCAGCAGTTACTGGGGGCGGAATTCACCCCTCCACTTT.

This clonotype showed up just a few times. The J gene is TRBJ2-6, the V gene TRBV13, with a tentative D call TRBD1 (6 bases). CDR3 length equals 16 residues. Deletions cut 5 bases from V and 2 bases from J, with 13 bases between. CDR1 PRHDT and CDR2 FYEKMQ come from the germline V gene (reference sequence). The CDR3 DNA reads TGTGCCAGCAGCCAGACAGGCTTGCCTGGGGCCAACGTCCTGACTTTC. As protein: CASSQTGLPGANVLTF. Full variable domain (missing parts from reference TRBV13 and TRBJ2-6): AAGVIQSPRHLIKEKRETATLKCYPIPRHDTVYWYQQGPGQDPQFLISFYEKMQSDKGSIPDRFSAQQFSDYHSELNMSSLELGDSALYFCASSQTGLPGANVLTFGAGSRLTVL.

The sample holds many counts of this clonotype. V usage is TRBV6-4 and J usage is TRBJ2-3, with TRBD2 matching 10 bases. The CDR3 runs 15 residues. Trimming at V came to 2 bases and at J to 2 bases, leaving 1 base not matched to a gene. CDR1 and CDR2 from the germline V gene are MRHNA and SNTAGT. CDR3 in DNA: TGTGCCAGCAGTGACAGCGGGGGGGCCACAGATACGCAGTATTTT. This encodes CASSDSGGATDTQYF.

The rearrangement joins TRBV29-1 to TRBJ1-2; D ambiguous. CDR1 and CDR2 from the germline V gene are SQVTM and ANQGSEA. The CDR3 spans 13 residues. The V end lost 7 bases, the J end lost 4 bases, and 16 bases lay between the germline ends. CDR3 DNA: TGCAGCGCAGTGAACATAAGGAGCTATGGCTACACCTTC. Protein sequence: CSAVNIRSYGYTF.

The sample holds many counts of this clonotype. The chain is built from TRBV13 and TRBJ1-2; 9 bases line up with TRBD1. The germline gives CDR1 PRHDT, CDR2 FYEKMQ (reference sequence). CDR3 length: 13 residues. The junction had 0 bases not matched to a gene; V was cut back by 0 bases and J by 7 bases. CDR3 DNA sequence: TGTGCCAGCAGCTTAGGGACAGGGGGTGGCTACACCTTC. Residues: CASSLGTGGGYTF.